These T cell receptor beta chains were read from a single sample in a study of T cell changes during pregnancy in multiple sclerosis. The table came from immunoSEQ multiplex PCR; TCRdb's copy has only in-frame clones and leaves some out. The sample lists around 50,000 clones, roughly 91% occurring once. The specimen was CD4+ T cells from peripheral blood mononuclear cells, collected in the third trimester of pregnancy. These receptors came from a female donor with multiple sclerosis, enrolled in a pregnancy study. The CDR3 runs from the conserved cysteine through the conserved F or W. A D gene is named only where the DNA matches it firmly. Only some rows state a clone size, as once, few, many or a class for expanded clones.

>once|TRBJ2-2|TRBD1|TRBV7-9|13
TGTGCCAGCAGCTCGCCGGACAGGGGGGAGCTGTTTTTT
CASSSPDRGELFF
>NA|TRBJ1-2|NA|TRBV19|15
TGTGCCAGTAGTATAGATCCAGGGGCCGTCTATGGCTACACCTTC
CASSIDPGAVYGYTF
>NA|TRBJ1-2|NA|TRBV6-4|15
TGTGCCAGCTCCCCTGAGGGAGGGCCTAACTATGGCTACACCTTC
CASSPEGGPNYGYTF
>NA|TRBJ1-6|NA|TRBV15|14
TGTGCCACCAGCAGAGACAGGAATGGATCACCCCTCCACTTT
CATSRDRNGSPLHF
>NA|TRBJ2-3|NA|TRBV18|14
TGTGCCAGCTCACCACGACGACCTCTAGGTACGCAGTATTTT
CASSPRRPLGTQYF
>NA|TRBJ1-1|NA|TRBV6-4|13
TGTGCCAGCAGTGACCGGGGGAGCACTGAAGCTTTCTTT
CASSDRGSTEAFF
>NA|TRBJ2-5|TRBD1|TRBV9|15
TGTGCCAGCAGCCCCAGTCAGGGGGCGGGGGAGACCCAGTACTTC
CASSPSQGAGETQYF
>NA|TRBJ1-1|TRBD1|TRBV27|16
TGTGCCAGCAGTTCCAATACAGGGGACCCCAACACTGAAGCTTTCTTT
CASSSNTGDPNTEAFF
>NA|TRBJ1-4|TRBD1|TRBV9|16
TGTGCCAGCAGCGTAGAGGTTGGGACAGGGGTCGAAAAACTGTTTTTT
CASSVEVGTGVEKLFF
>NA|TRBJ2-1|TRBD2|TRBV29-1|14
TGCAGCGTCATAGCGGGGGGCTTTTACGATGAGCAGTTCTTC
CSVIAGGFYDEQFF
>NA|TRBJ1-1|NA|TRBV5-4|13
TGTGCCAGCAGCTTGCGGGGAAACACTGAAGCTTTCTTT
CASSLRGNTEAFF
>NA|TRBJ1-3|NA|TRBV2|14
TGTGCCAGCCGCCCCGCAGGGTCTGGAAACACCATATATTTT
CASRPAGSGNTIYF
>NA|TRBJ2-3|TRBD1|TRBV6-5|14
TGTGCCAGCAGTGACCGGACAGGAACAGATACGCAGTATTTT
CASSDRTGTDTQYF
>few|TRBJ1-5|NA|TRBV12-5|13
TGTGCTAGTGGTTTGTCCCACGGTCAGCCCCAGCATTTT
CASGLSHGQPQHF
>NA|TRBJ2-3|NA|TRBV10-3|15
TGTGCCATCAGTGATGGGTTGCGGAGCACAGATACGCAGTATTTT
CAISDGLRSTDTQYF
>once|TRBJ2-3|NA|TRBV20-1|11
TGCAGTGCTAGAGTAGCAGATACGCAGTATTTT
CSARVADTQYF
>NA|TRBJ1-5|TRBD1|TRBV7-9|14
TGTGCCAGCAGCCGGACAGGCTCGAATCAGCCCCAGCATTTT
CASSRTGSNQPQHF
>NA|TRBJ2-5|NA|TRBV7-9|13
TGTGCCAGCAGCTTACAGGAAGAAGAGACCCAGTACTTC
CASSLQEEETQYF
>NA|TRBJ1-2|TRBD1|TRBV7-9|17
TGTGCCAGCAGCATCCAACAGGGGGCGCGAATTAACTATGGCTACACCTTC
CASSIQQGARINYGYTF
>NA|TRBJ1-5|NA|TRBV5-4|14
TGTGCCAGCAGCTTGGGGGGGGGCAATCAGCCCCAGCATTTT
CASSLGGGNQPQHF
>NA|TRBJ2-1|TRBD1|TRBV19|15
TGTGCCAGTAGTGCCACCGGGACAGGTTACAATGAGCAGTTCTTC
CASSATGTGYNEQFF
>NA|TRBJ1-1|TRBD1|TRBV27|17
TGTGCCAGCAGAACCTGGACAGGATTCAGGTTGAACACTGAAGCTTTCTTT
CASRTWTGFRLNTEAFF
>NA|TRBJ1-4|NA|TRBV4-1|16
TGCGCCAGCAGCCTAAGAAGGGGAGGGGGAGGGGAAAAACTGTTTTTT
CASSLRRGGGGEKLFF
>NA|TRBJ1-6|TRBD1|TRBV27|16
TGTGCCAGCAGTTATTCTCGACAGGGTGGTAATTCACCCCTCCACTTT
CASSYSRQGGNSPLHF
>NA|TRBJ1-6|NA|TRBV19|14
TGTGCCAGTACCGGAGGACAGCCGACTTCACCCCTCCACTTT
CASTGGQPTSPLHF